This T cell receptor beta chain was documented in a study of blood T cell repertoires in COVID-19. In the study overall: PBMCs, B-cell-depleted T cells, or T cells provided the cDNA or gDNA that made up the material.

Method: immunoSEQ multiplex PCR; TCRdb's copy keeps in-frame clones and lacks some. The sample holds some 76,000 clones, around nine tenths seen once. V lost 3 bases, J lost 2 bases, and 5 bases stayed unmatched. Per the germline V gene, CDR1 is DFQATT and CDR2 is SNEGSKA (reference sequence). There are 15 residues in the CDR3. Sequencing was performed on peripheral blood. The sequence was collected from a human donor in a cohort sampled during active COVID-19. J is TRBJ2-5 and V is TRBV20-1; 11 nucleotides match TRBD2. CDR3: CSASHVAGGQETQYF. The CDR3 DNA is TGCAGTGCTAGTCACGTAGCGGGGGGGCAAGAGACCCAGTACTTC.